This paragraph covers one TCR beta chain sequence. The antigen it recognizes is unknown. Base quality data are lacking; no much larger clone is found one base away. The data originate from a study of blood T cell repertoires in COVID-19 (TCRdb year 2020). Broadly, across the study: The collaborator samples originated in the United States, Italy and Spain and spanned the acute and convalescent phases of COVID-19. HLA class I and class II types, where available, came from metadata supplied by the sample provider rather than from assay-based typing. Sample metadata almost always included a de-identified subject ID, COVID-19 status, age in years and sex. The samples were drawn from the first 160 participants of the ongoing ImmuneRACE study and from under 1,500 subjects provided by 6 global collaborators. The dataset comprised deeply sampled blood TCRbeta repertoires from subjects exposed to, actively infected with, or recovered from COVID-19. The material from the prospective study consisted of cDNA or gDNA derived from T cells, B-cell-depleted T cells, or PBMCs. The repertoires were released in a freely available public database intended as a resource for research on the immune response to SARS-CoV-2.

The germline ends are 21 bases apart after V is trimmed by 5 bases and J by 13 bases. CDR1 SGHNT and CDR2 YYREEE were looked up in the germline V gene (reference sequence). Its CDR3 holds 13 amino acids, cysteine through phenylalanine. The read is trimmed to its CDR3 DNA, 39 bases read in frame from base 1. The immunoSEQ Assay, a bias-controlled multiplex PCR, was used to amplify TCRbeta CDR3 regions from genomic DNA. Turning to the authors' computational methods: Within the assay, amplification of reference gene primers was used to estimate how many nucleated cells each sample contained. Sequence reads were collapsed and filtered to measure the absolute abundance of every unique TCRbeta CDR3 rearrangement. For each sample, productive Simpson clonality was calculated as the square root of Simpson's diversity index over productive rearrangements. Entries here come from immuneACCESS through TCRdb and include only in-frame sequences with V and J called. Some clones fail to appear in such tables; in the studies checked, an unresolved V gene covers under half of the shortfall, and the cause of the remainder is unknown. That table furnishes V, J and clone size, whereas the DNA furnished D and trimming. The sample table holds some 97,000 clones, of which around four fifths were seen once. 9% to 13% of the sample comes from the top ten.

Here is what the overall study found, with its caveats: Clinical and demographic metadata were provided uncurated, with the amount varying by source and participant.

The collaborating institutions used their own protocols to collect whole blood in K2EDTA tubes. For TCRbeta analysis, collaborators shipped samples in one of three forms: frozen whole blood, isolated PBMCs, or DNA extracted from either of those sample types. The sequence was obtained from an older woman with acute or convalescent COVID-19. The sample taken for sequencing was peripheral blood. Here the chain combines TRBV5-4 and TRBJ1-1; TRBD1 is a weak D gene call, 6 bases matching. The CDR3 protein sequence reads: CASSRGGGTSGFF. The nucleotides read TGTGCCAGCAGTCGTGGAGGGGGGACTAGTGGTTTCTTT.